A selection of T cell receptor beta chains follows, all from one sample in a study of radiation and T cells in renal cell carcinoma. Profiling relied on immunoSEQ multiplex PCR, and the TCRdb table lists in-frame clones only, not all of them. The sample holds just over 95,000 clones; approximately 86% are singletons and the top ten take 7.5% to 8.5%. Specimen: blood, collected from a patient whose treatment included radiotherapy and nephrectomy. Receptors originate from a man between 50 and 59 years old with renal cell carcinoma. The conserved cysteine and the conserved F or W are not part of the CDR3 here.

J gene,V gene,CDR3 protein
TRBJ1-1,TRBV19,ASSIWGEGGTEAF
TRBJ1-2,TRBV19,ASEKAYGYT
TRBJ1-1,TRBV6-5,ASLRGGEAF
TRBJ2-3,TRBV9,ASSEGLAGVDTQY
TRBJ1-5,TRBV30,AWSTGWGNQPQH
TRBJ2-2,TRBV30,AWATHTGELF
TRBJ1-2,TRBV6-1,ASSLPGTGDGYT
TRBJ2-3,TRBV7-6,ASRPRTGAGTDTQY
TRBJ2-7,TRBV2,ASSPGLAGDEQY
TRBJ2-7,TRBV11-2,ASSPGTLSYEQY
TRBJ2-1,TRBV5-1,ASTPSGSGGNEQF
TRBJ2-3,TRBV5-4,ASSSVWGRLTDTQY
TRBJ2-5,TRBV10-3,AISDGWTQY
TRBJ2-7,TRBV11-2,ASSLTGTGNNEQY
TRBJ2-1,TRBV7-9,ASSRAGTVYNEQF
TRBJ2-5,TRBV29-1,SVEVGTGVQETQY
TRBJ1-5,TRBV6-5,ASSYTSGYQPQH
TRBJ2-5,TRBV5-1,ASSLGPGQETQY
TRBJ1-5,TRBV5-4,ASSLNPNQPQH
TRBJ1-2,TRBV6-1,ASSEAAGGYT
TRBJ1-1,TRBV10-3,ASRPTNENTEAF
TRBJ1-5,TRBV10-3,AISESEFLGNQPQH
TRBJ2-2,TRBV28,ASSLVSGQGSTGELF
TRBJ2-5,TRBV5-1,ASSLAPSNQETQY
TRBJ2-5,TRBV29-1,SVDRAARYQETQY
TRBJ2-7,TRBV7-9,ASSLGAGPLYEQY
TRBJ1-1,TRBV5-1,ASSLSPTGIDTEAF
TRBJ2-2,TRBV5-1,ATKDRGYTGELF
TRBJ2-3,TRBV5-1,ASSLADRATGDTQY
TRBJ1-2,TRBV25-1,ASSGMDRTYGYT
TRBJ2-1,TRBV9,ASSERLAGTSEQF
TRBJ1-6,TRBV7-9,ASSLDLAGPSPLH
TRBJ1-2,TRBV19,ASSISTGSEDGYT
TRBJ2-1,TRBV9,ASSVAGDRAVSEQF
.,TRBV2,ASSGQGSIEQY
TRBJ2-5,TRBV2,ASRRDETQY
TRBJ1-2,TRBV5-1,ASSPLDRNYGYT
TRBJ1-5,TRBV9,ASSVGGDGNQPQH
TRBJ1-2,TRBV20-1,SARDIRGYT
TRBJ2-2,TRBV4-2,ASSQAGAPVGELF
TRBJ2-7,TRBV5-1,ASSLGTSGRAVQY